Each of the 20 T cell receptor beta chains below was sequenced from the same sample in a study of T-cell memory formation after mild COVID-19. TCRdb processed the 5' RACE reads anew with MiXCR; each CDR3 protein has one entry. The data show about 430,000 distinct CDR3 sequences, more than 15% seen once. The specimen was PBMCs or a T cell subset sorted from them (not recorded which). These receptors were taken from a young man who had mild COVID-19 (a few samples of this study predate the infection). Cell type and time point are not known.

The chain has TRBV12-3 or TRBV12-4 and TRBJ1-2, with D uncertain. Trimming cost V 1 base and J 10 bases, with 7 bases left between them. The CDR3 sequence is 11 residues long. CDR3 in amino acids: CASSLEGPYTF. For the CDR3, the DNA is TGTGCCAGCAGTTTAGAAGGGCCCTACACCTTC.

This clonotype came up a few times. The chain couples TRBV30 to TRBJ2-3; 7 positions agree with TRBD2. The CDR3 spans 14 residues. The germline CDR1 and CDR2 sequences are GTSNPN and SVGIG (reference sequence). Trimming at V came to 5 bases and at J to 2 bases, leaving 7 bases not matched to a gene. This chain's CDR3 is CAWLGLDVTDTQYF. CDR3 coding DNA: TGTGCCTGGCTTGGACTAGACGTCACAGATACGCAGTATTTT.

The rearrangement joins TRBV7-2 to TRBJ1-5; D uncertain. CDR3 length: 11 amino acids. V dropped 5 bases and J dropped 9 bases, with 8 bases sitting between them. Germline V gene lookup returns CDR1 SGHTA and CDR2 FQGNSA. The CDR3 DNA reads TGTGCCAGCAGCGCCCCTGGGCCCCAGCATTTT. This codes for CASSAPGPQHF.

CDR3 nucleotide sequence: TGTGCCACCAGTGATTTGGGTGGGGGGGCCCGGAATGAGCAGTTCTTC. Residues: CATSDLGGGARNEQFF. This chain uses TRBV24-1 with TRBJ2-1, with TRBD2 as a possible D gene (7 bases). V lost 0 bases and J 7 bases, leaving 15 bases between the germline ends. This CDR3 contains 16 residues. CDR1 KGHDR and CDR2 SFDVKD come from the germline V gene.

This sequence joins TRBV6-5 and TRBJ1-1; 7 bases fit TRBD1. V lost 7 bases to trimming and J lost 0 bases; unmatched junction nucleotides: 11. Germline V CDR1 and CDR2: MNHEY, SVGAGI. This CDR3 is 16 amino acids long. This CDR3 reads CASTRGGGRMNTEAFF. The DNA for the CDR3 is TGTGCCAGCACCAGGGGAGGGGGCCGCATGAACACTGAAGCTTTCTTT.

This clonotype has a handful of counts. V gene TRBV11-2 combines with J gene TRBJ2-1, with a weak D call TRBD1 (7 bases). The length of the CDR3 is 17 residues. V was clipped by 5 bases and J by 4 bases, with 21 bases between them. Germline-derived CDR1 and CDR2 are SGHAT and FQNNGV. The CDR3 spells CASSPRARGVMYNEQFF. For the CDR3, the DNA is TGTGCCAGCAGCCCTAGGGCCAGGGGGGTGATGTACAATGAGCAGTTCTTC.

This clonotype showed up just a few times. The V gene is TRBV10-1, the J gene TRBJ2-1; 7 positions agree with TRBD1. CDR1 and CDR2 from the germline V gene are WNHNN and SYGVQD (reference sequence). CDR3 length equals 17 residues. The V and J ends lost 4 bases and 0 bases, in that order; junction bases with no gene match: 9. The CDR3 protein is CASSAAGTVHSYNEQFF. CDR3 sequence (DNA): TGCGCCAGCAGTGCAGCCGGGACAGTTCACTCCTACAATGAGCAGTTCTTC.

CDR3 loop: CASKDGGAGELFF. CDR3 in DNA: TGTGCCAGCAAGGACGGGGGCGCCGGGGAGCTGTTTTTT. V and J are TRBV27 and TRBJ2-2; D is possibly TRBD1 or TRBD2 (6 bases each). The CDR3 sequence is 13 residues long. V was trimmed by 7 bases and J by 6 bases, leaving 12 bases between them. Germline V lookup: CDR1 MNHEY, CDR2 SMNVEV (reference sequence).

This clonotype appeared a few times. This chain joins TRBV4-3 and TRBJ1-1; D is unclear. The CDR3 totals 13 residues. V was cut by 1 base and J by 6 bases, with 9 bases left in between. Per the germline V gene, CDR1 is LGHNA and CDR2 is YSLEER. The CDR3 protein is CASSQGPGSEAFF. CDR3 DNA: TGCGCCAGCAGCCAAGGACCGGGTTCTGAAGCTTTCTTT.

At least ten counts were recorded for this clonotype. The CDR3 DNA is TGTGCCAGCAGAGAGAGGGACACTGAAGCTTTCTTT. As protein: CASRERDTEAFF. J is TRBJ1-1 and V is TRBV7-9, with D unresolved. The CDR3 runs to 12 residues. V was cut by 6 bases and J by 3 bases, with 8 bases left in between. The germline CDR1 and CDR2 sequences are SEHNR and FQNEAQ (reference sequence).

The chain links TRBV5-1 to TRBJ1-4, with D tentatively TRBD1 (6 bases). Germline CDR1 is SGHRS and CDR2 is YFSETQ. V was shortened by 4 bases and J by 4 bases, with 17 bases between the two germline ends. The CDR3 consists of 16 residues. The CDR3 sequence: CASSDTDRADNEKLFF. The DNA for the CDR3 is TGCGCCAGCAGCGATACGGACAGAGCGGATAATGAAAAACTGTTTTTT.

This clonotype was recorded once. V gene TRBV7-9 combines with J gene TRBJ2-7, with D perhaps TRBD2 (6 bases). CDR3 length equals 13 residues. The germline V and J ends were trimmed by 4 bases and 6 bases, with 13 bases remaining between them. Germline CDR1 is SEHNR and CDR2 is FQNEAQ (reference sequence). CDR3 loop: CASSSEVGGEQYF. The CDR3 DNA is TGTGCCAGCAGCTCGGAGGTGGGGGGCGAGCAGTACTTC. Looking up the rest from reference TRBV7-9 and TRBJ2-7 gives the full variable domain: DTGVSQNPRHKITKRGQNVTFRCDPISEHNRLYWYRQTLGQGPEFLTYFQNEAQLEKSRLLSDRFSAERPKGSFSTLEIQRTEQGDSAMYLCASSSEVGGEQYFGPGTRLTVT.

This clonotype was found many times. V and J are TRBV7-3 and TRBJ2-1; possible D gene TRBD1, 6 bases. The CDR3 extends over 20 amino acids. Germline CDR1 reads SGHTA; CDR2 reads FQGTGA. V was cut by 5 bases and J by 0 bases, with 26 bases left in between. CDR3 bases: TGTGCCAGCAGCACCAGACGGTTACTACCCAGGGGAAACTCCTACAATGAGCAGTTCTTC. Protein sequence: CASSTRRLLPRGNSYNEQFF.

CDR3 in DNA: TGTGCCAGCAGCCCCACCGATGGCACTGAAGCTTTCTTT. Translating it yields CASSPTDGTEAFF. The chain couples TRBV3-1 to TRBJ1-1, with no clear D. CDR1 and CDR2 from the germline V gene are LGHDT and YNNKEL (reference sequence). The V end was cut by 4 bases, the J end by 4 bases, with 10 bases between. The CDR3 is 13 residues long.

This CDR3 is CASSLTGAGEAFF. In DNA, the CDR3 is TGTGCCAGCAGCTTAACTGGGGCAGGGGAAGCTTTCTTT. The rearrangement uses TRBV9 and TRBJ1-1, with a weak D call TRBD1 (5 bases). The CDR3 consists of 13 residues. Trimming removed 4 bases from V and 8 bases from J, with 15 bases in between. Germline CDR1 is SGDLS and CDR2 is YYNGEE.

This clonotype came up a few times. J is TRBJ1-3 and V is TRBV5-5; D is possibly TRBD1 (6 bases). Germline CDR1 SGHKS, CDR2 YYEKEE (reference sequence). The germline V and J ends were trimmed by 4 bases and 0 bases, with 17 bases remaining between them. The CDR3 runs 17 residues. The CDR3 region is CASSPLTGPSSGNTIYF. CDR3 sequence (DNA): TGTGCCAGCAGCCCTCTGACAGGCCCGAGCTCTGGAAACACCATATATTTT.

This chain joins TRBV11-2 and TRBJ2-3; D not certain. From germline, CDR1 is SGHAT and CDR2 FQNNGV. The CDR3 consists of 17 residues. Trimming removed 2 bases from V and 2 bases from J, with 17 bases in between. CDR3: CASSLMARSQTTDTQYF. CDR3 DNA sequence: TGTGCCAGCAGCTTAATGGCCCGGTCCCAGACCACAGATACGCAGTATTTT.

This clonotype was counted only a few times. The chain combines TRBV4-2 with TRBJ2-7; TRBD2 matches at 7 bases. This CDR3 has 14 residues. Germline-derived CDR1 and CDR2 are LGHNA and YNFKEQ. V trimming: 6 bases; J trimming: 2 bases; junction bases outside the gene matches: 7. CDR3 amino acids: CASRAWEGTYEQYV. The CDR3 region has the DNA TGTGCCAGCAGGGCGTGGGAGGGGACCTACGAGCAGTACGTC.

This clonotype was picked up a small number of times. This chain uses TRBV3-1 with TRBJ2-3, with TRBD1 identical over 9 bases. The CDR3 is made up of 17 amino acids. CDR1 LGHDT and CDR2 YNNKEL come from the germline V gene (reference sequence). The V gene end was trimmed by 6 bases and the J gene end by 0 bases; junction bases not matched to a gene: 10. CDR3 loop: CASSLDYRGLSTDTQYF. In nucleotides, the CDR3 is TGTGCCAGCAGTTTGGACTACAGGGGGCTAAGCACAGATACGCAGTATTTT.

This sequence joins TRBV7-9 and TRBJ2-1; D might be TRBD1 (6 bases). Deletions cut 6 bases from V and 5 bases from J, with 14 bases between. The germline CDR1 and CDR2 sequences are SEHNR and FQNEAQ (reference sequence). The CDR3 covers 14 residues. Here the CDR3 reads CASRDTDRNNEQFF. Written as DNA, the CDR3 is TGTGCCAGCAGGGACACAGACAGGAACAATGAGCAGTTCTTC. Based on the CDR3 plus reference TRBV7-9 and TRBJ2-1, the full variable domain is DTGVSQNPRHKITKRGQNVTFRCDPISEHNRLYWYRQTLGQGPEFLTYFQNEAQLEKSRLLSDRFSAERPKGSFSTLEIQRTEQGDSAMYLCASRDTDRNNEQFFGPGTRLTVL.